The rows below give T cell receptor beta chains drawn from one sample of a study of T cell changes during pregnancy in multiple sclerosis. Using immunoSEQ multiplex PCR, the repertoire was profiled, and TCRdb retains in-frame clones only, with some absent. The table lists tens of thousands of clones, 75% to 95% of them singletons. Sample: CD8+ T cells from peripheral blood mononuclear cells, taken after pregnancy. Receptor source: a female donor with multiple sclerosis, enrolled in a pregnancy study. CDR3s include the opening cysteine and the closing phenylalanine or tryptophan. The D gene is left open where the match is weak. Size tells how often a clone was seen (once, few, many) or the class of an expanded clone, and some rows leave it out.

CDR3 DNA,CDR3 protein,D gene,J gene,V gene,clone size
TGTGCCAGCAGCCCCGGTGCAGGGTGGGCTTTCTTT,CASSPGAGWAFF,NA,TRBJ1-1,TRBV5-6,NA
TGTGCCAGCAGCGTAAGTAGCGGGAGGAATGAGCAGTTCTTC,CASSVSSGRNEQFF,TRBD2,TRBJ2-1,TRBV9,NA
TGTGCCAGCAGCTTAGAGGGACATTCCTACAATGAGCAGTTCTTC,CASSLEGHSYNEQFF,NA,TRBJ2-1,TRBV13,NA
TGTGCCAGTAGTATGGACGACAGGGGGAGCGAGCAGTACTTC,CASSMDDRGSEQYF,TRBD1,TRBJ2-7,TRBV19,NA
TGTGCCAGCAGCTTAGATATACGGGAGTATTACGCAGATACGCAGTATTTT,CASSLDIREYYADTQYF,NA,TRBJ2-3,TRBV7-2,once
TGTGCTAGTGGTTTGGTACTAGGCTATGGCTACACCTTC,CASGLVLGYGYTF,NA,TRBJ1-2,TRBV12-5,NA
TGTGCCACCAGCAGGCAACTCAGGGAGACCCAGTACTTC,CATSRQLRETQYF,NA,TRBJ2-5,TRBV15,NA
TGCAGCGTTGAAGGAGGGCAGAGCACAGATACGCAGTATTTT,CSVEGGQSTDTQYF,NA,TRBJ2-3,TRBV29-1,NA
TGCGCCAGCAGCTTCTCGGGACTCTTCGACAATGAGCAGTTCTTC,CASSFSGLFDNEQFF,NA,TRBJ2-1,TRBV5-1,NA
TGTGCCAGCAGCTTAGTGAGCACTGAAGCTTTCTTT,CASSLVSTEAFF,NA,TRBJ1-1,TRBV5-6,NA
TGCGCCAGCAGCCAAGATGGGGCTAGCGGGGGGTCCGGGGAGCTGTTTTTT,CASSQDGASGGSGELFF,TRBD2,TRBJ2-2,TRBV4-1,NA
TGTGCCAGCAGCTTGCTACCAGGTTTCGACGGTTCCTACGAGCAGTACTTC,CASSLLPGFDGSYEQYF,NA,TRBJ2-7,TRBV5-6,once
TGTGCCAGTAGTATTAATTCCGGAGGTGGGCCAGGCACAGATACGCAGTATTTT,CASSINSGGGPGTDTQYF,NA,TRBJ2-3,TRBV19,NA
TGTGCCAGCAGTGGCAGGGTAGGATATGGCTACACCTTC,CASSGRVGYGYTF,NA,TRBJ1-2,TRBV6-1,NA
TGTGCCAGCAGTGGCGACCACCGGACAGACAATGAGCAGTTCTTC,CASSGDHRTDNEQFF,NA,TRBJ2-1,TRBV27,NA
TGTGCCAGCAGCGTCTCCAGTCGGGAGCTGTTTTTT,CASSVSSRELFF,NA,TRBJ2-2,TRBV9,NA
TGTGCCAGCGCGTGGCTAGCGAGGGATGAGCAGTTCTTC,CASAWLARDEQFF,NA,TRBJ2-1,TRBV6-1,NA
TGTGCCAGCCGGGGGAGGGGGACTAGCGGCCCAGATACGCAGTATTTT,CASRGRGTSGPDTQYF,TRBD2,TRBJ2-3,TRBV2,NA
TGTGCCAGCAGCCTTTCGACAGGGCCGGGCAATGAGCAGTTCTTC,CASSLSTGPGNEQFF,TRBD1,TRBJ2-1,TRBV7-3,NA
TGCAGCGTTGAAGGAAGCGGGACCTACAATGAGCAGTTCTTC,CSVEGSGTYNEQFF,TRBD2,TRBJ2-1,TRBV29-1,NA
TGCAGCGTTTGTTACAGGGGATGGGAGCGGGGCACAGATACGCAGTATTTT,CSVCYRGWERGTDTQYF,NA,TRBJ2-3,TRBV29-1,NA
TGTGCCAGCAGTTACCGACTAGCGGGAGGGTACGAGCAGTACTTC,CASSYRLAGGYEQYF,TRBD2,TRBJ2-7,TRBV6-5,few
TGTGCCAGCATCACCCCGGATTCACCCCTCCACTTT,CASITPDSPLHF,NA,TRBJ1-6,TRBV2,NA
TGTGCCAGCACCGCAACCCCTAGCGGGGGGGGAGATACGCAGTATTTT,CASTATPSGGGDTQYF,TRBD2,TRBJ2-3,TRBV2,NA
TGTGCCAGCAGTGTTCGGGACTTGAACACCGGGGAGCTGTTTTTT,CASSVRDLNTGELFF,NA,TRBJ2-2,TRBV2,once
TGCGCCAGCAGCCAAGGCCCCGCGGGCACAGATACGCAGTATTTT,CASSQGPAGTDTQYF,NA,TRBJ2-3,TRBV4-1,NA
TGTGCCAGCAGCGTTGGGCGGGTAGCGAACACCGGGGAGCTGTTTTTT,CASSVGRVANTGELFF,NA,TRBJ2-2,TRBV9,NA
TGTGCCAGCCGGACAATACAGGGCCGGGATGAGCAGTTCTTC,CASRTIQGRDEQFF,NA,TRBJ2-1,TRBV28,NA
TGTGCCACCAAGGTCCTAGCGGCCTACAATGAGCAGTTCTTC,CATKVLAAYNEQFF,TRBD2,TRBJ2-1,TRBV15,NA